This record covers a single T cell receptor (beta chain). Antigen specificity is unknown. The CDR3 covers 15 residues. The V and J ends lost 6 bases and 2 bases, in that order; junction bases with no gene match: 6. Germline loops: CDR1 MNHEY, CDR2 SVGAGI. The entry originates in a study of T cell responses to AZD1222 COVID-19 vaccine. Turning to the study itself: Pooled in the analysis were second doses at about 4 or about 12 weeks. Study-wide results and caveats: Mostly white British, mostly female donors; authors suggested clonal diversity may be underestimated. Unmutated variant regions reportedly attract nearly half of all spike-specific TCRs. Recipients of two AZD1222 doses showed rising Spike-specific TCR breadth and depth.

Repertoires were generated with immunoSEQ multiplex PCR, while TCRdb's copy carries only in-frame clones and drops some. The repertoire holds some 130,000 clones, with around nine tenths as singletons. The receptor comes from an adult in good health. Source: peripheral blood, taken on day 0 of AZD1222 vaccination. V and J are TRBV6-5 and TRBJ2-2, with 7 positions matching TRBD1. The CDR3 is CASSDRDSNTGELFF. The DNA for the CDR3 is TGTGCCAGCAGCGACAGGGATAGCAACACCGGGGAGCTGTTTTTT.